Described below is a single T cell receptor beta chain sequence and its context. Per the original methods: Estimated nucleated cell counts came from reference gene primer amplification. The method was immunoSEQ multiplex PCR; TCRdb's version includes in-frame clones alone and lacks a portion of them. The V and J calls and clone size were taken over from that table, and D and trimming were inferred from the DNA. Of roughly 300,000 clones in the sample, less than 90% were seen once. Trimming took 4 bases from V and 1 from J; bases not matched to a gene: 12. Germline CDR1 and CDR2: MNHEY and SMNVEV (reference sequence). The CDR3 consists of 19 residues. This specimen belongs to a study of blood T cell repertoires in COVID-19. Individuals aged roughly 18 to 95 years were recruited from approximately 24 US areas. Categorization into cohorts depended on clinical history that participants reported.

The TCR was taken from a woman aged 25-40 years who had recovered from COVID-19. The chain links TRBV27 to TRBJ2-6, with 8 bases fitting TRBD2. Material: PBMCs or T cells enriched from blood (not recorded which). For the CDR3, the DNA is TGTGCCAGCAGTTCCCCCTCCGAGGCGGGGGGATCTGGGGCCAACGTCCTGACTTTC. It specifies CASSSPSEAGGSGANVLTF. Supplemented by reference TRBV27 and TRBJ2-6, the full variable domain reads EAQVTQNPRYLITVTGKKLTVTCSQNMNHEYMSWYRQDPGLGLRQIYYSMNVEVTDKGDVPEGYKVSRKEKRNFPLILESPSPNQTSLYFCASSSPSEAGGSGANVLTFGAGSRLTVL.